This record looks at one T cell receptor beta chain sequence and its context. Its target is unknown. Original handling: Building a distant-metastasis classifier for papillary thyroid cancer drew on CDR3 differences across clinicopathological groups. TCRdb reassembled clones from the PCR reads with MiXCR. TCRdb, rather than the study authors, made the V and J calls. The repertoire consists of about 39,000 clones, with approximately 20% occurring once and the leading ten covering around 18%. No treatment had been given to any patient before thyroid surgery. This record belongs to a study of metastatic and nonmetastatic thyroid tumors. Overall study: Blood and tumor or nodule tissue repertoires from malignant and benign thyroid patients were compared.

V was pared by 4 bases and J by 4 bases, with 17 bases between. The CDR3 runs 15 residues. CDR1 SGHVS and CDR2 FQNEAQ come from the germline V gene. Notes on the study in general: According to reports, the diversity of TCR beta was significantly higher in malignant thyroid tumors than in benign nodules, and this held in both blood and tumor samples.

The TCR comes from a female donor with papillary thyroid cancer or a benign thyroid nodule (not recorded which). Some clones in this sample may be carry-over from other donors' samples. The chain joins TRBV7-8 to TRBJ2-7; perhaps TRBD2 as D (6 bases). Input material: blood. The CDR3 is CASSSPGLSVYEQYF. The DNA of the CDR3 is TGTGCCAGCAGCTCACCTGGACTATCGGTTTACGAGCAGTACTTC.